This T cell receptor (beta chain) came from a study of blood T cells in healthy people across ages. As regards this clonotype: Its antigen remains unknown.

With a J-beta primer mix and a sample-barcoded 5' primer, a second PCR ran about 7 to 12 cycles. MiXCR, applied by TCRdb to the 5' RACE reads, yields one record per CDR3 protein. This sample carries about a million distinct CDR3 sequences, around 54% of them seen once, and the ten largest clones take about a fifth. Study-level points and caveats: Older individuals had lower TCR beta diversity per million T cells (the decline was roughly linear).

The sample comprised blood. This TCR was recovered from a woman aged 60-75 years in good health.

The CDR3 DNA follows: TGTGCCACCAGCAGAGATTCCCATCGACGGGAGACCCAGTACTTC. This translates into CATSRDSHRRETQYF. The V gene is TRBV15, the J gene TRBJ2-5; no clear D. Germline CDR1 and CDR2: LNHNV and YYDKDF (reference sequence). The ends were cut back, 0 bases at V and 5 bases at J, with 13 bases in the middle. The CDR3 sequence is 15 residues long.